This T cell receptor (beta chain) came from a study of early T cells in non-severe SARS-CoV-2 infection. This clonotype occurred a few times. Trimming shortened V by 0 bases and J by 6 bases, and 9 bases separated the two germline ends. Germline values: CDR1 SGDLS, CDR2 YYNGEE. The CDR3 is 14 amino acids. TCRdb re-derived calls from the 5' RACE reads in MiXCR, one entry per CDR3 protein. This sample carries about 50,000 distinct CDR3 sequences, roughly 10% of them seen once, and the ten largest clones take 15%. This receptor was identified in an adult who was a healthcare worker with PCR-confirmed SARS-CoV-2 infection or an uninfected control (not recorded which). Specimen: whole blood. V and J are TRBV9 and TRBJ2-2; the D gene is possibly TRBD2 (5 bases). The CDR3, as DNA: TGTGCCAGCAGCGTAGATGGAGGCCCCGGGGAGCTGTTTTTT. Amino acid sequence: CASSVDGGPGELFF.